The rows below give T cell receptor beta chains drawn from one sample of a study of blood T cell repertoires in COVID-19. TCRdb keeps only in-frame clones here, not all; method: immunoSEQ multiplex PCR. Seen here are about 310,000 clones, 90% observed once, and the top ten hold less than 3.5%. Sequencing was carried out using peripheral blood. Receptors originate from a young woman with COVID-19, enrolled during active disease. Each CDR3 is given with its conserved first and last residue. A D gene is named only where the DNA matches it firmly. Size values are once, few and many counts, or a class for expanded clones, and some rows have none.

NA,TRBJ1-5,TRBV10-1,TRBD1,CASNFPGQGWGVDQPQHF,TGCGCCAGCAATTTTCCGGGACAGGGATGGGGGGTTGATCAGCCCCAGCATTTT
few,TRBJ2-7,TRBV6-5,NA,CASNGASAYEQYF,TGTGCCAGCAATGGGGCGAGTGCCTACGAGCAGTACTTC
NA,TRBJ2-3,TRBV11-2,NA,CASSLVGSGIRADTQYF,TGTGCCAGCAGCTTAGTGGGATCCGGGATTAGGGCAGATACGCAGTATTTT
NA,TRBJ2-1,TRBV10-1,TRBD2,CASGGLAGANEQFF,TGCGCCAGCGGGGGACTAGCGGGAGCCAATGAGCAGTTCTTC
medium-sized,TRBJ2-2,TRBV3-1/TRBV3-2,TRBD2,CASRPGGRETGELFF,TGTGCCAGCAGGCCGGGAGGGCGGGAGACCGGGGAGCTGTTTTTT
NA,TRBJ2-7,TRBV9,NA,CASSVSADSYEQYF,TGTGCCAGCAGCGTATCCGCAGACTCCTACGAGCAGTACTTC
NA,TRBJ1-5,TRBV12-3/TRBV12-4,NA,CASSFGSNQPQHF,TGTGCCAGCAGTTTCGGTAGCAATCAGCCCCAGCATTTT
NA,TRBJ2-3,TRBV27,TRBD2,CASSSLAGGRTDTQYF,TGTGCCAGCAGTTCGTTGGCGGGAGGGCGCACAGATACGCAGTATTTT
NA,TRBJ2-3,TRBV24-1,NA,CATDGTPYTDTQYF,TGTGCCACCGATGGGACTCCTTACACAGATACGCAGTATTTT
NA,TRBJ1-2,TRBV3-1/TRBV3-2,NA,CASSQDAAIPLRYTF,TGTGCCAGCAGCCAAGATGCGGCAATTCCACTACGCTACACCTTC
NA,TRBJ1-4,TRBV18,NA,CASSPTATNEKLFF,TGTGCCAGCTCGCCGACAGCAACTAATGAAAAACTGTTTTTT
NA,TRBJ1-2,TRBV4-1,NA,CASSQASVDYGYTF,TGCGCCAGCAGCCAAGCGTCAGTGGACTATGGCTACACCTTC
NA,TRBJ2-7,TRBV5-4,TRBD1,CASSFTGGRVSEQYF,TGTGCCAGCAGCTTTACAGGGGGCAGGGTTTCCGAGCAGTACTTC
NA,TRBJ1-6,TRBV7-9,NA,CASSFTGTLYNSPLHF,TGTGCCAGCAGTTTTACCGGGACACTTTATAATTCACCCCTCCACTTT
NA,TRBJ2-1,TRBV6-6,NA,CASQTGLDNEQFF,TGTGCCAGCCAAACAGGGCTCGACAATGAGCAGTTCTTC
NA,TRBJ1-5,TRBV19,TRBD1,CASRRSTGNNQPQHF,TGTGCCAGTAGGAGATCGACAGGGAACAATCAGCCCCAGCATTTT
NA,TRBJ2-7,TRBV7-9,TRBD1,CASSLGQGEGEQYF,TGTGCCAGCAGCTTGGGACAGGGGGAGGGTGAGCAGTACTTC
NA,TRBJ2-7,TRBV7-2,TRBD1,CASSLLGQGASYEQYF,TGTGCCAGCAGCTTACTGGGACAGGGGGCATCCTACGAGCAGTACTTC
NA,TRBJ2-3,TRBV2,NA,CASSEDSLSTDTQYF,TGTGCCAGCAGTGAGGACAGCCTTAGCACAGATACGCAGTATTTT
NA,TRBJ2-3,TRBV28,TRBD1,CASSLPLTGALTDTQYF,TGTGCCAGCAGTTTGCCCCTGACAGGGGCACTCACAGATACGCAGTATTTT
NA,TRBJ1-2,TRBV25-1,TRBD1,CASSVEGAFGYTF,TGTGCCAGCAGTGTCGAGGGGGCCTTTGGCTACACCTTC
NA,TRBJ2-1,TRBV19,NA,CASSPNLPGLSLYNEQFF,TGTGCCAGTAGCCCGAACCTACCGGGACTCTCACTCTACAATGAGCAGTTCTTC
NA,TRBJ2-3,TRBV2,NA,CASSERVFSTDTQYF,TGTGCCAGCAGTGAACGTGTCTTTAGCACAGATACGCAGTATTTT
NA,TRBJ1-6,TRBV2,TRBD1,CASRDRVFSPLHF,TGTGCCAGCAGGGACAGGGTATTTTCACCCCTCCACTTT
NA,TRBJ1-5,TRBV5-6,NA,CASSLYGGSNQPQHF,TGTGCCAGCAGCTTGTACGGGGGTAGCAATCAGCCCCAGCATTTT
NA,TRBJ2-1,TRBV7-6,NA,CASSLEAGYNEQFF,TGTGCCAGCAGCTTAGAGGCGGGATACAATGAGCAGTTCTTC
NA,TRBJ1-2,TRBV18,NA,CASSPRAGTNYGYTF,TGTGCCAGCTCACCACGGGCAGGTACTAACTATGGCTACACCTTC
NA,TRBJ2-1,TRBV19,NA,CASSPTSIPSYNEQFF,TGTGCCAGTAGTCCGACTAGTATCCCCTCCTACAATGAGCAGTTCTTC
many,TRBJ2-2,TRBV10-3,TRBD2,CAIKGTSGRAGELFF,TGTGCCATCAAGGGGACTAGCGGGAGAGCCGGGGAGCTGTTTTTT
NA,TRBJ2-1,TRBV5-1,NA,CASSLAGQSYNEQFF,TGCGCCAGCAGCTTGGCTGGGCAGTCCTACAATGAGCAGTTCTTC
NA,TRBJ1-3,TRBV10-1,NA,CASSFDSSGNTIYF,TGCGCCAGCAGTTTTGACAGCTCTGGAAACACCATATATTTT
once,TRBJ1-6,TRBV2,NA,CATTGYNNSPLHF,TGTGCCACCACAGGCTATAATAATTCACCCCTCCACTTT
NA,TRBJ2-5,TRBV18,TRBD1,CASSPEAGGLETQYF,TGTGCCAGCTCACCGGAGGCAGGGGGCTTGGAGACCCAGTACTTC
NA,TRBJ2-7,TRBV28,TRBD1,CASSLRQGYEQYF,TGTGCCAGCAGTCTCAGACAGGGCTACGAGCAGTACTTC
NA,TRBJ1-6,TRBV6-6,TRBD1,CASSDSGTGGTPLHF,TGTGCCAGCAGTGACTCCGGGACAGGGGGCACACCCCTCCACTTT
NA,TRBJ1-1,TRBV10-1,NA,CASSDYDRLNTEAFF,TGCGCCAGCAGTGATTACGACAGGTTGAACACTGAAGCTTTCTTT